This T cell receptor (beta chain) was observed in a study of T cell responses to AZD1222 COVID-19 vaccine. In the case of this clone: Its antigen remains unidentified.

Germline V gene lookup returns CDR1 LNHDA and CDR2 SQIVND (reference sequence). V gave up 4 bases and J gave up 6 bases; unmatched junction bases: 11. CDR3 length: 16 residues. Findings and caveats of the study: Only a handful of people who got AZD1222 tested seropositive at baseline.

Sequencing used immunoSEQ multiplex PCR; TCRdb keeps in-frame clones, though not all of them. The table shows about 150,000 clones, with 80% to 95% occurring only once. This chain links TRBV19 with TRBJ1-4, with 7 bases lining up with TRBD1. The sequencing used peripheral blood, collected 28 days after the second AZD1222 dose. This sequence originates from an adult who received the AZD1222 COVID-19 vaccine. The CDR3 sequence is CASSTGRQGFDEKLFF. CDR3 coding DNA: TGTGCCAGTAGTACCGGCCGACAGGGCTTCGATGAAAAACTGTTTTTT.